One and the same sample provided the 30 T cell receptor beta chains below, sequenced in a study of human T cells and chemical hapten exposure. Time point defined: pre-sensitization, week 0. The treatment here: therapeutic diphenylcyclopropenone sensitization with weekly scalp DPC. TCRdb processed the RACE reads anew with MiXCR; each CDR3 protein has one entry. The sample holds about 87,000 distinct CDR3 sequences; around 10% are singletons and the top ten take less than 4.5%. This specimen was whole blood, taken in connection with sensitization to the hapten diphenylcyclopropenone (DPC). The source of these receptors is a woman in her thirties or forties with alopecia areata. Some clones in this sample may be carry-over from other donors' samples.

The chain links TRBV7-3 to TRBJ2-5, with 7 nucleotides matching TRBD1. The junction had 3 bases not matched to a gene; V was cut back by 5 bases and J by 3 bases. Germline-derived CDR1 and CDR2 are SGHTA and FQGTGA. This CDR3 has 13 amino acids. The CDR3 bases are TGTGCCAGCAGCCCCCAGGGGGAAGAGACCCAGTACTTC. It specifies CASSPQGEETQYF. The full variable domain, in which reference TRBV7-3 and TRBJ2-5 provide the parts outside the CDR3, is GAGVSQTPSNKVTEKGKYVELRCDPISGHTALYWYRQSLGQGPEFLIYFQGTGAADDSGLPNDRFFAVRPEGSVSTLKIQRTERGDSAVYLCASSPQGEETQYFGPGTRLLVL.

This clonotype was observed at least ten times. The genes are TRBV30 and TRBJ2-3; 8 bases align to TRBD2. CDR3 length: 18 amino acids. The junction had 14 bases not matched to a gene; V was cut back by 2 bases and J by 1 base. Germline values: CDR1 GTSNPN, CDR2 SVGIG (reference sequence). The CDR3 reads CAWSRQRGPPPGTDTQYF. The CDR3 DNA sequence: TGTGCCTGGAGTAGGCAGCGGGGGCCACCGCCCGGCACAGATACGCAGTATTTT.

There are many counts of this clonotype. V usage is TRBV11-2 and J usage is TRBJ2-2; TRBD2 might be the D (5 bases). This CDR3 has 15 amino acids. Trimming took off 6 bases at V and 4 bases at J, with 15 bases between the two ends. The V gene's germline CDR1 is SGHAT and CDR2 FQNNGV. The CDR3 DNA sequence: TGTGCCAGCAGGCAGGTTGGACTCCTCACCGGGGAGCTGTTTTTT. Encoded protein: CASRQVGLLTGELFF.

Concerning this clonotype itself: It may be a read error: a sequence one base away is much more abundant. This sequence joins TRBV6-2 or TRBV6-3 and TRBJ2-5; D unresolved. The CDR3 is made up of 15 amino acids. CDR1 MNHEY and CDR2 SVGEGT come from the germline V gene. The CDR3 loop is CAGSPLEMGRETQYF. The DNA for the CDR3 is TGTGCCGGCAGCCCCCTAGAGATGGGCCGAGAGACCCAGTACTTC.

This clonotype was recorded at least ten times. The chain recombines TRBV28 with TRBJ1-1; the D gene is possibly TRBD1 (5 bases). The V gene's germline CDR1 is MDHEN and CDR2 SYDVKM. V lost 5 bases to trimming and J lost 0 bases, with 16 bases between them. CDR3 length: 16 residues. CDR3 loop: CASSPETGRMNTEAFF. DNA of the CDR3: TGTGCCAGCAGTCCTGAGACGGGACGGATGAACACTGAAGCTTTCTTT.

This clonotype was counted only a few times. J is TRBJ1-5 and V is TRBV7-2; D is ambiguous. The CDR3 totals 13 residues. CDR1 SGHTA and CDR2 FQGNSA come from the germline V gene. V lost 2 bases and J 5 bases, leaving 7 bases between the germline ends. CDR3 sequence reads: CASSLRLDQPQHF. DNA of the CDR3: TGTGCCAGCAGCTTAAGGCTGGATCAGCCCCAGCATTTT.

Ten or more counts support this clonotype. The DNA of the CDR3 is TGTGCCACCAGTGATCCCCGGCGAGGACGCGAAAAACTGTTTTTT. It encodes CATSDPRRGREKLFF. The rearrangement joins TRBV24-1 to TRBJ1-4; D not certain. V lost 3 bases, J lost 8 bases, and 15 bases lay in between. CDR1 and CDR2 from the germline V gene are KGHDR and SFDVKD. The CDR3 extends over 15 amino acids.

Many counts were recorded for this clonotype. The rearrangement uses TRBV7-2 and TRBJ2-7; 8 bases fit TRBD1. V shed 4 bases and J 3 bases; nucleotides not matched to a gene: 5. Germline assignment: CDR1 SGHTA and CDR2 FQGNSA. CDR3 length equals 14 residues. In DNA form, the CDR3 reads TGTGCCAGCAGCTCTCGACAGGGGAGCTACGAGCAGTACTTC. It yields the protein CASSSRQGSYEQYF.

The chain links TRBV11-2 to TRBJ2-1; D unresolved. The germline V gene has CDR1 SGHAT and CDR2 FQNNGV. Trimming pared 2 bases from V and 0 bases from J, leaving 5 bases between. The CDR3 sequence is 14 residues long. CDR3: CASSLLSSYNEQFF. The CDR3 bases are TGTGCCAGCAGCTTACTGAGCTCCTACAATGAGCAGTTCTTC.

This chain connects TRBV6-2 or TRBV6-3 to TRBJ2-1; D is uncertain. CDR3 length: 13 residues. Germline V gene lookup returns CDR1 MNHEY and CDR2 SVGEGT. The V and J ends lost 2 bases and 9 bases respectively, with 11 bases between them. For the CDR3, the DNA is TGTGCCAGCAGTTACGTGGGTGGGATTGAGCAGTTCTTC. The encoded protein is CASSYVGGIEQFF.

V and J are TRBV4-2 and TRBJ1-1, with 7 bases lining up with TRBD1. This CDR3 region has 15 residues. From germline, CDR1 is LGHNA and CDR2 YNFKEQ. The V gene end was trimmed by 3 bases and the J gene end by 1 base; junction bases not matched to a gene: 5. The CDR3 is CASSQADRENTEAFF. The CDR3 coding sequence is TGTGCCAGCAGCCAGGCCGACAGGGAGAACACTGAAGCTTTCTTT.

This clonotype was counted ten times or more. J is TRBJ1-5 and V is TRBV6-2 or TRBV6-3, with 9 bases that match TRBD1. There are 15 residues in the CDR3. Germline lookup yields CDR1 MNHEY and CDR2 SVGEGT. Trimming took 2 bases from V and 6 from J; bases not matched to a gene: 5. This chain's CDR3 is CASSYGTGKGQPQHF. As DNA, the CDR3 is TGTGCCAGCAGTTACGGGACAGGGAAAGGTCAGCCCCAGCATTTT.

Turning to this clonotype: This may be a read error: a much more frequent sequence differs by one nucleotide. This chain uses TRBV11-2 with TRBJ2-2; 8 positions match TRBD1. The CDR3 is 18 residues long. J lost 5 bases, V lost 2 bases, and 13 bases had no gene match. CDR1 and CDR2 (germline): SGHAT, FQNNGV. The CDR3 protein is CASSLPSRGLRKTGELFF. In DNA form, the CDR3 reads TGTGCCAGCAGCTTACCTAGCAGGGGGCTGAGGAAAACCGGGGAGCTGTTTTTT. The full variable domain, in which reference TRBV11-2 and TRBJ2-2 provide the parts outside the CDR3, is EAGVAQSPRYKIIEKRQSVAFWCNPISGHATLYWYQQILGQGPKLLIQFQNNGVVDDSQLPKDRFSAERLKGVDSTLKIQPAKLEDSAVYLCASSLPSRGLRKTGELFFGEGSRLTVL.

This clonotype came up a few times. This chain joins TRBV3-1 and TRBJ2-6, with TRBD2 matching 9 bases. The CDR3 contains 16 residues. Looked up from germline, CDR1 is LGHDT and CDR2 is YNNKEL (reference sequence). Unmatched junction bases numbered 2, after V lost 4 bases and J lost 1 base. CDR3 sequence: CASSLAGASGANVLTF. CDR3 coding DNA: TGTGCCAGCAGCCTAGCGGGGGCATCTGGGGCCAACGTCCTGACTTTC.

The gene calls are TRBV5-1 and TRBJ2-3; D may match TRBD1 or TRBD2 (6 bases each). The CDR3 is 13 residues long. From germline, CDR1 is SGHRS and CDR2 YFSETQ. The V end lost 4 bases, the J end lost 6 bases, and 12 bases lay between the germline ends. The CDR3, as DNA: TGCGCCAGCAGCGGAGGGACAAAGGATACGCAGTATTTT. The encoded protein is CASSGGTKDTQYF.

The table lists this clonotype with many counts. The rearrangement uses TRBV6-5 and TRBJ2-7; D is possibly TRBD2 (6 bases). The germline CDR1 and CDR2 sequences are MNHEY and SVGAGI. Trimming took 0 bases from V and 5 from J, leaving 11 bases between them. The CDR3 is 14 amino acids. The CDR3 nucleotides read TGTGCCAGCAGTTACTCGGAGGGGAGCCACGAGCAGTACTTC. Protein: CASSYSEGSHEQYF.

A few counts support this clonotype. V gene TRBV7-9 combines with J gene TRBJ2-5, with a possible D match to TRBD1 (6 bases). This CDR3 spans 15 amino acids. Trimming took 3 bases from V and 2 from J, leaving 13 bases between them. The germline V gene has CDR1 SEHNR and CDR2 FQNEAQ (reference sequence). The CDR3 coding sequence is TGTGCCAGCAGCTTGCCCGACAGGACTCAAGAGACCCAGTACTTC. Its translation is CASSLPDRTQETQYF.

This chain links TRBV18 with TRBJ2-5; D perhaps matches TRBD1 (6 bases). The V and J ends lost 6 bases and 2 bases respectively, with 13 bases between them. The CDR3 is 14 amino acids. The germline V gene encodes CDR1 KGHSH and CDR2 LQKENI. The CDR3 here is CASSPPDRQETQYF. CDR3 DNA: TGTGCCAGCTCTCCCCCGGACAGACAAGAGACCCAGTACTTC. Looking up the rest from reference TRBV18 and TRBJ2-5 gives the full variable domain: NAGVMQNPRHLVRRRGQEARLRCSPMKGHSHVYWYRQLPEEGLKFMVYLQKENIIDESGMPKERFSAEFPKEGPSILRIQQVVRGDSAAYFCASSPPDRQETQYFGPGTRLLVL.

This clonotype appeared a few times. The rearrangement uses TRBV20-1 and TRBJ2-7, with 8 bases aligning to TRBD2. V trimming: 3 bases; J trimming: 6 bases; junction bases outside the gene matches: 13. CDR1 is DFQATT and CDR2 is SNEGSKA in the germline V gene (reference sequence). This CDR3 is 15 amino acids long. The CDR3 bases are TGCAGTGCTAGGACCCGGGACGGGGGGGTTCTCGAGCAGTACTTC. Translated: CSARTRDGGVLEQYF.

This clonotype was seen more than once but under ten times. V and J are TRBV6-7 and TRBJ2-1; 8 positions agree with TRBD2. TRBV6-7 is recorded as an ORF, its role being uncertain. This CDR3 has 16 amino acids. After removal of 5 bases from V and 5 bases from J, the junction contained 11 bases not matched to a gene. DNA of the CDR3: TGTGCCAGCAGTCTTGAGGGCGGGGGGAACCACAATGAGCAGTTCTTC. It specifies CASSLEGGGNHNEQFF.

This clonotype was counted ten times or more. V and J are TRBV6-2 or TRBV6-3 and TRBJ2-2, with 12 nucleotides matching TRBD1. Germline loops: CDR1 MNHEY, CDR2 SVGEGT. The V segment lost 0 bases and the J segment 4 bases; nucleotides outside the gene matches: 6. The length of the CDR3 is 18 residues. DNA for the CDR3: TGTGCCAGCAGTTACTCGGGACAGGGGGCGACACCCACCGGGGAGCTGTTTTTT. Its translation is CASSYSGQGATPTGELFF.

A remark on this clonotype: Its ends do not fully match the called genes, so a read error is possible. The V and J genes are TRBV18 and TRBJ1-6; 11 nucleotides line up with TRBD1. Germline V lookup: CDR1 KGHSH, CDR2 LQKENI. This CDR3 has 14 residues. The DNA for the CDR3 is TGTGCCAGCCCACCAGGGACAGGGGGTTCACCCCTCCACTTT. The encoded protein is CASPPGTGGSPLHF.

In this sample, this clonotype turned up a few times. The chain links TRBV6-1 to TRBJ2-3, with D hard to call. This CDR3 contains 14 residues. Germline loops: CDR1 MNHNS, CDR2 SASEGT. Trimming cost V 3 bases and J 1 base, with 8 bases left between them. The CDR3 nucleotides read TGTGCCAGCAGTGACCGAGTTGGCACAGATACGCAGTATTTT. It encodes CASSDRVGTDTQYF.

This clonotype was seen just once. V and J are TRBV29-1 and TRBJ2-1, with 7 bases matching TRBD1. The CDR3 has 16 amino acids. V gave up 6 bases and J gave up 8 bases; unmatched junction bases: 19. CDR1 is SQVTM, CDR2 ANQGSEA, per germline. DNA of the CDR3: TGCAGCGTCGAATCTACAGGGGTGCCCCAGGTCGATGAGCAGTTCTTC. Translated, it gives CSVESTGVPQVDEQFF.

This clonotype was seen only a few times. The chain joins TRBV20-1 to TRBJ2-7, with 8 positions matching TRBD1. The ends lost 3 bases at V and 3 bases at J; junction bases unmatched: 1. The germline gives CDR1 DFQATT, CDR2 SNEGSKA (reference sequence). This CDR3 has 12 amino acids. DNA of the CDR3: TGCAGTGCTAGGACAGGGGACTACGAGCAGTACTTC. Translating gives CSARTGDYEQYF.

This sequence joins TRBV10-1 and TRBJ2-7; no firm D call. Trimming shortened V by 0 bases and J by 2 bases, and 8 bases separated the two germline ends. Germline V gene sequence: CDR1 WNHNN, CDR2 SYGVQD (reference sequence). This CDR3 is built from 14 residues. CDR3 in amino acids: CASSESGRAYEQYF. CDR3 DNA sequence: TGCGCCAGCAGTGAGTCCGGGCGCGCCTACGAGCAGTACTTC.

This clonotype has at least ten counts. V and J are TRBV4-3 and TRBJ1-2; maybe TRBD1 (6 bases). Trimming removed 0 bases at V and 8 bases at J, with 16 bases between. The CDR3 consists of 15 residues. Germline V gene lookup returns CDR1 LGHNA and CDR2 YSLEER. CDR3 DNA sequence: TGCGCCAGCAGCCAAGAATGGGGGGGACAAAGGGGCTACACCTTC. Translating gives CASSQEWGGQRGYTF.

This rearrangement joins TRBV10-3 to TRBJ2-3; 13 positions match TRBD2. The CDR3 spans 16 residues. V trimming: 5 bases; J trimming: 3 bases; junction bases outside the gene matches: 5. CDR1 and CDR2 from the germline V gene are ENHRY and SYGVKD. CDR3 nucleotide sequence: TGTGCCATCAGTACCCGGGGACTAGCGGGGACAGATACGCAGTATTTT. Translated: CAISTRGLAGTDTQYF.

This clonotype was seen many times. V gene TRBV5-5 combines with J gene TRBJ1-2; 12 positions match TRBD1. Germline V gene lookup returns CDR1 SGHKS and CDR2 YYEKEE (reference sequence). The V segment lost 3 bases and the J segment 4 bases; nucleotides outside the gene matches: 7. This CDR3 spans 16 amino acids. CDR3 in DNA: TGTGCCAGCAGCTCGGCAGGGACAGGGGGCTTCTATGGCTACACCTTC. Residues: CASSSAGTGGFYGYTF.

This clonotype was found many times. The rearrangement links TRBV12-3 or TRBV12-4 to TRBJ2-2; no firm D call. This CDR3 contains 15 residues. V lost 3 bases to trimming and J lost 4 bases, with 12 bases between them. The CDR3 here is CASSLNFGITGELFF. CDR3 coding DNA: TGTGCCAGCAGTTTGAATTTTGGGATCACCGGGGAGCTGTTTTTT.